The 15 T cell receptor beta chains reported below all come from one sample, sequenced in a study of cytomegalovirus exposure and HLA in healthy donors. Assay used: immunoSEQ multiplex PCR; TCRdb lists only in-frame clones, some missing. This table has over 150,000 clones, 80% to 90% appearing once. Sequencing was done on a sample of PBMCs. The source of these receptors is a woman aged 18-29 years in good health and CMV-seronegative.

The J gene is TRBJ2-5, the V gene TRBV11-2; 8 positions agree with TRBD2. The V and J ends lost 1 base and 2 bases, in that order; junction bases with no gene match: 3. Per the germline V gene, CDR1 is SGHAT and CDR2 is FQNNGV. CDR3 length: 15 amino acids. The DNA for the CDR3 is TGTGCCAGCAGCTTAGCCATAGCGGGACAAGAGACCCAGTACTTC. It is translated as CASSLAIAGQETQYF.

This chain links TRBV2 with TRBJ1-5; weak D call: TRBD1 (5 bases). Germline loops: CDR1 SNHLY, CDR2 FYNNEI. V was shortened by 4 bases and J by 5 bases, with 9 bases between the two germline ends. The CDR3 is 13 amino acids. This chain's CDR3 is CASSGQTHQPQHF. CDR3 bases: TGTGCCAGCAGTGGACAGACCCATCAGCCCCAGCATTTT.

In its sample, this clone was seen a few times. Germline and junction disagree at one end, which may indicate a read error. V is TRBV5-6 and J is TRBJ1-2; D uncertain. This CDR3 spans 11 amino acids. CDR1 and CDR2 from the germline V gene are SGHDT and YYEEEE. DNA of the CDR3: TGTGCCAGCACCTTGGGCGGGAGCTACACCTTC. Its protein product is CASTLGGSYTF.

This clone was found a few times. This chain links TRBV27 with TRBJ1-2; 9 nucleotides agree with TRBD1. The CDR3 runs to 15 residues. CDR1 is MNHEY, CDR2 SMNVEV, per germline (reference sequence). V gave up 3 bases and J gave up 2 bases; unmatched junction bases: 4. The CDR3 DNA reads as TGTGCCAGCAGTTTGGTCGGGACAGGGAACTATGGCTACACCTTC. It specifies CASSLVGTGNYGYTF.

This sequence joins TRBV5-4 and TRBJ2-7, with D perhaps TRBD1 (5 bases). V was trimmed by 2 bases and J by 0 bases, leaving 9 bases between them. The CDR3 length is 14 residues. Germline V gives CDR1 SGHNT, CDR2 YYREEE (reference sequence). This CDR3 is CASSLGGASYEQYF. The CDR3 DNA follows: TGTGCCAGCAGCTTAGGTGGGGCCTCCTACGAGCAGTACTTC.

This chain joins TRBV30 and TRBJ1-2; D is unresolved. Looked up from germline, CDR1 is GTSNPN and CDR2 is SVGIG (reference sequence). V shed 0 bases and J shed 10 bases, with 9 bases lying between them. The CDR3 has 11 residues. CDR3 residues: CAWSVRTDYTF. The CDR3 DNA follows: TGTGCCTGGAGTGTACGAACAGACTACACCTTC.

The chain joins TRBV9 to TRBJ1-3; weak D call: TRBD1 (6 bases). The CDR3 sequence is 16 residues long. Trimming took off 0 bases at V and 0 bases at J, with 10 bases between the two ends. Germline CDR1 reads SGDLS; CDR2 reads YYNGEE. This chain's CDR3 is CASSVDPRGSGNTIYF. CDR3 nucleotide sequence: TGTGCCAGCAGCGTAGACCCCAGGGGCTCTGGAAACACCATATATTTT.

The genes are TRBV19 and TRBJ2-3, with D perhaps matching TRBD1 (7 bases). The CDR3 sequence is 15 residues long. The germline V gene has CDR1 LNHDA and CDR2 SQIVND (reference sequence). V was cut by 8 bases and J by 4 bases, with 19 bases left in between. CDR3 residues: CASAVTGRRADTQYF. In DNA, the CDR3 is TGTGCCAGTGCGGTGACAGGGAGGAGGGCAGATACGCAGTATTTT.

CDR3 bases: TGCGCCAGCAGCCGCGGTCCCGACAGGGGGGCGGAGACCCAGTACTTC. Amino acids: CASSRGPDRGAETQYF. The chain recombines TRBV5-1 with TRBJ2-5, with 9 nucleotides matching TRBD1. The junction had 12 bases not matched to a gene; V was cut back by 4 bases and J by 5 bases. Germline V gene sequence: CDR1 SGHRS, CDR2 YFSETQ. CDR3 length equals 16 residues.

V and J are TRBV21-1 and TRBJ1-2; TRBD1 is the table's D call, not checked against the DNA. TRBV21-1 has pseudogene status. There are 14 residues in the CDR3. The CDR3 here is CASSKDLAGAGYTF. The CDR3 DNA reads TGTGCCAGCAGCAAAGATCTTGCAGGGGCTGGCTACACCTTC.

J is TRBJ2-7 and V is TRBV2, with D maybe TRBD1 (5 bases). CDR1 is SNHLY and CDR2 is FYNNEI in the germline V gene. The CDR3 covers 12 residues. The V gene lost 4 bases and the J gene lost 3 bases, with 7 bases spanning the gap. For the CDR3, the DNA is TGTGCCAGCAGTGCGCAGGGCTACGAGCAGTACTTC. Protein sequence: CASSAQGYEQYF.

This clone was observed once. This chain joins TRBV4-1 and TRBJ1-5, with D unresolved. This CDR3 has 16 amino acids. Germline V gene data show CDR1 as MGHRA and CDR2 as YSYEKL. The V and J ends lost 0 bases and 4 bases respectively, with 13 bases between them. CDR3 nucleotide sequence: TGCGCCAGCAGCCAAGATCTGGGCGGGTATAATCAGCCCCAGCATTTT. This codes for CASSQDLGGYNQPQHF.

The rearrangement joins TRBV7-6 to TRBJ2-7; 10 nucleotides line up with TRBD2. With V trimmed by 1 base and J by 0 bases, 9 bases remained unmatched. The CDR3 length is 18 residues. Germline values: CDR1 SGHVS, CDR2 FNYEAQ. In DNA form, the CDR3 reads TGTGCCAGCAGCTTAGAACCTAGCGGGAGTTTTTTCTCCTACGAGCAGTACTTC. It encodes CASSLEPSGSFFSYEQYF.

The V gene is TRBV20-1, the J gene TRBJ1-3, with D unclear. Trimming shortened V by 8 bases and J by 0 bases, and 5 bases separated the two germline ends. The CDR3 loop spans 11 amino acids. Germline V gene data show CDR1 as DFQATT and CDR2 as SNEGSKA (reference sequence). The DNA for the CDR3 is TGCAGTACGAGCTCTGGAAACACCATATATTTT. It is translated as CSTSSGNTIYF.

V is TRBV6-7 and J is TRBJ2-2; D gene ambiguous. TRBV6-7 qualifies as an ORF whose function is uncertain. The length of the CDR3 is 15 residues. Deletions cut 3 bases from V and 0 bases from J, with 8 bases between. CDR3 in DNA: TGTGCCAGCAGTTATGGCAATTCGAACACCGGGGAGCTGTTTTTT. It translates to CASSYGNSNTGELFF.